What follows are 20 T cell receptor beta chains derived from one specimen sequenced in a study of CD4 T cells in relation to SARS-CoV-2 and coronaviruses. Method: immunoSEQ multiplex PCR; TCRdb's copy keeps in-frame clones and lacks some. The repertoire holds roughly 10,000 clones, with about three quarters as singletons. CD4+ T cells from unexposed donors were obtained before the COVID-19 pandemic (2011-2018). The cells were cultured for less than twelve days before CD4+ T cells were isolated. These receptors have no identified antigens. Sequenced material: CD4+ T cells from PBMCs, cultured in vitro. The receptors come from a human donor in good health.

The chain recombines TRBV2 with TRBJ1-1; D is possibly TRBD1 (5 bases). The germline V and J ends were trimmed by 2 bases and 1 base, with 14 bases remaining between them. CDR3 length: 16 residues. The germline gives CDR1 SNHLY, CDR2 FYNNEI. In DNA form, the CDR3 reads TGTGCCAGCAGTGAAAGCAGAGGACACCCGAACACTGAAGCTTTCTTT. Its translation: CASSESRGHPNTEAFF.

The chain has TRBV5-5 and TRBJ1-1; D remains unclear. CDR3 length equals 14 residues. In germline, CDR1 is SGHKS, CDR2 YYEKEE (reference sequence). The V and J ends lost 1 base and 1 base respectively, with 8 bases between them. Here the CDR3 DNA reads TGTGCCAGCAGCTTGATCCCGGAGAACACTGAAGCTTTCTTT. It yields the protein CASSLIPENTEAFF.

The rearrangement joins TRBV6-2 or TRBV6-3 to TRBJ1-3, with no clear D. Trimming left V 5 bases short and J 3 bases short, with 11 bases between. CDR3 size: 14 residues. Germline V gene lookup returns CDR1 MNHEY and CDR2 SVGEGT. CDR3 in amino acids: CASSVPGFGNTIYF. The CDR3 DNA sequence: TGTGCCAGCAGTGTACCGGGATTTGGAAACACCATATATTTT.

The chain has TRBV7-9 and TRBJ1-4; 9 bases fit TRBD1. This CDR3 spans 15 amino acids. Germline CDR1 and CDR2: SEHNR and FQNEAQ (reference sequence). Trimming cost V 4 bases and J 5 bases; bases outside gene matches: 5. The DNA of the CDR3 is TGTGCCAGCAGCTCCCGACAGGGGGGAAATGAAAAACTGTTTTTT. This sequence encodes CASSSRQGGNEKLFF.

V and J are TRBV6-5 and TRBJ2-3; 8 nucleotides align to TRBD2. V lost 2 bases and J lost 6; bases outside the gene matches: 7. The germline V gene has CDR1 MNHEY and CDR2 SVGAGI. The CDR3 extends over 15 amino acids. The DNA for the CDR3 is TGTGCCAGCAGTTACCCTGCGGGGGGTCGGGATACGCAGTATTTT. Translation gives CASSYPAGGRDTQYF.

The V gene is TRBV7-8, the J gene TRBJ1-1, with D hard to call. V was trimmed by 5 bases and J by 3 bases, leaving 13 bases between them. Germline-derived CDR1 and CDR2 are SGHVS and FQNEAQ. This CDR3 spans 14 amino acids. In DNA form, the CDR3 reads TGTGCCAGCAGCCCCTACCGACCGGACACTGAAGCTTTCTTT. Amino acids: CASSPYRPDTEAFF. Full variable domain (missing parts from reference TRBV7-8 and TRBJ1-1): GAGVSQSPRYKVAKRGQDVALRCDPISGHVSLFWYQQALGQGPEFLTYFQNEAQLDKSGLPSDRFFAERPEGSVSTLKIQRTQQEDSAVYLCASSPYRPDTEAFFGQGTRLTVV.

The V call is TRBV19, the J call TRBJ1-5; 10 nucleotides match TRBD1. This CDR3 is 17 amino acids long. CDR1 and CDR2 (germline): LNHDA, SQIVND (reference sequence). With V trimmed by 8 bases and J by 2 bases, 12 bases remained unmatched. The CDR3 sequence is CASAWGQGLAGNQPQHF. The CDR3 DNA follows: TGTGCCAGTGCGTGGGGACAGGGGCTTGCGGGCAATCAGCCCCAGCATTTT. The full variable domain, completed using reference TRBV19 and TRBJ1-5, is DGGITQSPKYLFRKEGQNVTLSCEQNLNHDAMYWYRQDPGQGLRLIYYSQIVNDFQKGDIAEGYSVSREKKESFPLTVTSAQKNPTAFYLCASAWGQGLAGNQPQHFGDGTRLSIL.

The gene calls are TRBV30 and TRBJ2-1, with a possible D match to TRBD2 (5 bases). CDR1 is GTSNPN and CDR2 is SVGIG in the germline V gene (reference sequence). Trimming cost V 4 bases and J 7 bases, with 20 bases left between them. CDR3 length: 15 residues. CDR3 amino acids: CAWNYASQYQNEQFF. DNA of the CDR3: TGTGCCTGGAATTATGCTAGCCAGTATCAGAATGAGCAGTTCTTC.

Comments on this clone: The junction shows a germline mismatch at one end, possibly a read error. The chain employs TRBV4-3 and TRBJ1-5, with D unresolved. Germline V gene lookup returns CDR1 LGHNA and CDR2 YSLEER. The length of the CDR3 is 13 residues. The CDR3 loop is CVSSQAREGPQHF. CDR3 bases: TGCGTCAGCAGCCAAGCCCGGGAAGGGCCCCAGCATTTT.

The rearrangement links TRBV7-8 to TRBJ2-7, with D possibly being TRBD2 (6 bases). This CDR3 comprises 16 residues. Germline CDR1 and CDR2: SGHVS and FQNEAQ. Trimming pared 1 base from V and 2 bases from J, leaving 15 bases between. CDR3 protein: CASSLVGGEFTYEQYF. The CDR3 nucleotides are TGTGCCAGCAGCTTAGTCGGAGGGGAGTTTACCTACGAGCAGTACTTC.

The J gene is TRBJ1-2, the V gene TRBV2; 11 bases align to TRBD1. The length of the CDR3 is 14 residues. Germline CDR1 SNHLY, CDR2 FYNNEI. V lost 8 bases to trimming and J lost 8 bases; unmatched junction nucleotides: 10. The CDR3 DNA sequence: TGTGCCAGCGGCCTGGGGGGACAGGGGGGCGGCTACACCTTC. It yields the protein CASGLGGQGGGYTF.

The V call is TRBV10-1, the J call TRBJ1-5; D may be TRBD1 (6 bases). V lost 2 bases, J lost 0 bases, and 20 bases lay in between. The CDR3 sequence is 19 residues long. CDR1 is WNHNN and CDR2 is SYGVQD in the germline V gene (reference sequence). As DNA, the CDR3 is TGCGCCAGCAGTGAGCCCGGGACACCAGGGCGGTATAGCAATCAGCCCCAGCATTTT. Translating it yields CASSEPGTPGRYSNQPQHF.

The gene calls are TRBV2 and TRBJ1-3, with D maybe TRBD1 (6 bases). The CDR3 extends over 15 amino acids. CDR1 and CDR2 (germline): SNHLY, FYNNEI. V lost 7 bases and J lost 0, with 13 bases in between. The CDR3 DNA reads as TGTGCCAGCACTAGGACAGCTAGCTCTGGAAACACCATATATTTT. Amino acid sequence: CASTRTASSGNTIYF.

The chain is built from TRBV9 and TRBJ2-2; TRBD2 agrees at 12 bases. V lost 5 bases, J lost 4 bases, and 6 bases stayed unmatched. CDR3 size: 16 residues. CDR1 SGDLS and CDR2 YYNGEE come from the germline V gene. CDR3 bases: TGTGCCAGCAGTCTAGCGGGGGGGCGAGGCACCGGGGAGCTGTTTTTT. As protein: CASSLAGGRGTGELFF.

With respect to this clone: The sample carries other DNA sequences with the same CDR3. CDR3 in amino acids: CASAKGTGELFF. As DNA, the CDR3 is TGTGCTAGCGCGAAGGGGACCGGGGAGCTGTTTTTT. The chain employs TRBV27 and TRBJ2-2; D may be TRBD1 or TRBD2 (5 bases each). This CDR3 contains 12 residues. In germline, CDR1 is MNHEY, CDR2 SMNVEV (reference sequence).

The chain joins TRBV7-2 to TRBJ2-7; 7 bases map to TRBD1. With V trimmed by 3 bases and J by 1 base, 6 bases remained unmatched. The CDR3 consists of 15 residues. Germline V gives CDR1 SGHTA, CDR2 FQGNSA. CDR3 sequence reads: CASSFETGFSYEQYF. The CDR3 nucleotides read TGTGCCAGCAGCTTCGAGACAGGGTTTTCCTACGAGCAGTACTTC. Variable domain in full (rest from reference TRBV7-2 and TRBJ2-7): GAGVSQSPSNKVTEKGKDVELRCDPISGHTALYWYRQSLGQGLEFLIYFQGNSAPDKSGLPSDRFSAERTGGSVSTLTIQRTQQEDSAVYLCASSFETGFSYEQYFGPGTRLTVT.

This clone was detected once. The chain is built from TRBV6-5 and TRBJ2-1; TRBD1 aligns across 8 bases. CDR3 size: 14 residues. Germline V lookup: CDR1 MNHEY, CDR2 SVGAGI. The ends lost 9 bases at V and 8 bases at J; junction bases unmatched: 12. The CDR3 DNA sequence: TGTGCCAGTGGGGCCAGGGGGCCGTGGGATGAGCAGTTCTTC. Encoded protein: CASGARGPWDEQFF.

This sequence joins TRBV4-3 and TRBJ1-2; D perhaps matches TRBD1 (6 bases). Germline V gene data show CDR1 as LGHNA and CDR2 as YSLEER. The CDR3 has 17 residues. V lost 0 bases, J lost 2 bases, and 16 bases lay in between. For the CDR3, the DNA is TGCGCCAGCAGCCAAGATATACAGGGAATAATGAACTATGGCTACACCTTC. Protein product: CASSQDIQGIMNYGYTF.

The chain recombines TRBV6-2 or TRBV6-3 with TRBJ2-7, with 11 bases aligning to TRBD1. Trimming removed 7 bases from V and 1 base from J; junction bases left unmatched: 6. Per germline, CDR1 MNHEY and CDR2 SVGEGT. This CDR3 has 15 residues. CDR3 in amino acids: CASTPGQGVSYEQYF. The CDR3 region has the DNA TGTGCCAGCACCCCGGGACAGGGGGTGTCCTACGAGCAGTACTTC.

This clone was seen more than once but under ten times. This chain's CDR3 is CASTREGGIEKLFF. As DNA, the CDR3 is TGTGCCAGCACCCGGGAGGGGGGTATCGAAAAACTGTTTTTT. The V and J genes are TRBV2 and TRBJ1-4; TRBD1 is a possible D gene (6 bases). The CDR3 consists of 14 residues. Germline lookup yields CDR1 SNHLY and CDR2 FYNNEI. Trimming shortened V by 7 bases and J by 8 bases, and 17 bases separated the two germline ends. The full variable domain, its missing parts supplied by reference TRBV2 and TRBJ1-4, is EPEVTQTPSHQVTQMGQEVILRCVPISNHLYFYWYRQILGQKVEFLVSFYNNEISEKSEIFDDQFSVERPDGSNFTLKIRSTKLEDSAMYFCASTREGGIEKLFFGSGTQLSVL.